Here is one T cell receptor (beta chain) with its context. PCR employed 60 Vbeta and 13 Jbeta primers. The assay was immunoSEQ multiplex PCR, and TCRdb's table has in-frame clones only and misses some. The data hold around 150,000 clones, with about 82% observed a single time. Deletions cut 1 base from V and 5 bases from J, with 11 bases between. Germline V CDR1 and CDR2: MDHEN, SYDVKM. The CDR3 totals 14 residues. This entry belongs to a study of cytomegalovirus exposure and HLA in healthy donors. The specimen was PBMCs. The chain links TRBV28 to TRBJ2-5; tentatively, D is TRBD2 (5 bases). This receptor was obtained from a middle-aged woman in good health and CMV-seropositive. The DNA of the CDR3 is TGTGCCAGCAGTTTATTCGGTGGCGGGGAGACCCAGTACTTC. Its protein product is CASSLFGGGETQYF.